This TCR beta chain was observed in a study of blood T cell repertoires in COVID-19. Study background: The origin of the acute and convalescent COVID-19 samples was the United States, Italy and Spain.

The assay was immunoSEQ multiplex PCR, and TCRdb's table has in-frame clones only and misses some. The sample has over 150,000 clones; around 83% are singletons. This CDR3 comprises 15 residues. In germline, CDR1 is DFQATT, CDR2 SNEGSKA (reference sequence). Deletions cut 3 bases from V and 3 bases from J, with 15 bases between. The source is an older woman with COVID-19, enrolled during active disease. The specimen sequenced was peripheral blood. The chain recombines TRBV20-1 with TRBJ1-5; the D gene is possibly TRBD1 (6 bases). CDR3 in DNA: TGCAGTGCTAGTCCTAAGACAGGCTCCAATCAGCCCCAGCATTTT. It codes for CSASPKTGSNQPQHF.